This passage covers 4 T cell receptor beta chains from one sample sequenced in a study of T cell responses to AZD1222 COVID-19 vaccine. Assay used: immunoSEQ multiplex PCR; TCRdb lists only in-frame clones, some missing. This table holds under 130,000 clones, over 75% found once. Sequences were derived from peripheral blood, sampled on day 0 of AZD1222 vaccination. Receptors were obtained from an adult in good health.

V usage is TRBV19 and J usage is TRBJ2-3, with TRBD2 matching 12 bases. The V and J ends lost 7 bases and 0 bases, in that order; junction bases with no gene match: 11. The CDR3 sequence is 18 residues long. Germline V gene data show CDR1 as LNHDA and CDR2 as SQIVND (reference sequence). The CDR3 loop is CASKSSSGGAWSTDTQYF. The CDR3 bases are TGTGCCAGTAAGTCGTCTAGCGGGGGGGCCTGGAGCACAGATACGCAGTATTTT.

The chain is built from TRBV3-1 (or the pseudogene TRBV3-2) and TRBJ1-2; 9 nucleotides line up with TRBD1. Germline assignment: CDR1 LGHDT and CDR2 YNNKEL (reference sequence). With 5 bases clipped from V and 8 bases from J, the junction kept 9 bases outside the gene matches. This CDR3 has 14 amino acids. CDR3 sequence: CASSRDRAIRGYTF. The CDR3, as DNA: TGTGCCAGCAGCAGGGACAGGGCGATAAGAGGCTACACCTTC.

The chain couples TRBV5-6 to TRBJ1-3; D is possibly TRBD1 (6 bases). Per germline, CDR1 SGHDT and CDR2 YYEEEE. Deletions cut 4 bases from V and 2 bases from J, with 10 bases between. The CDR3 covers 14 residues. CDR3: CASSGGRAGNTIYF. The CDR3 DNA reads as TGTGCCAGCAGCGGGGGCAGGGCTGGAAACACCATATATTTT. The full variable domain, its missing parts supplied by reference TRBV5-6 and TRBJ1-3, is DAGVTQSPTHLIKTRGQQVTLRCSPKSGHDTVSWYQQALGQGPQFIFQYYEEEERQRGNFPDRFSGHQFPNYSSELNVNALLLGDSALYLCASSGGRAGNTIYFGEGSWLTVV.

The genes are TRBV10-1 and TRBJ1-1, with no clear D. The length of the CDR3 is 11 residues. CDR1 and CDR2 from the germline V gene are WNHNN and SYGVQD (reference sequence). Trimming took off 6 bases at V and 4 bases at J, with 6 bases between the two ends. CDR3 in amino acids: CASRETTEAFF. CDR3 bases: TGCGCCAGCAGGGAAACCACTGAAGCTTTCTTT.